What follows describes a single T cell receptor beta chain. As yet, its antigen is unknown. These data come from a study of T cells expressing NK-cell markers. Study conclusions and caveats: The study found these clonotypes also leading the CD3+CD56-NKG2C+ fraction in a few donors.

Following a re-call of the 5' RACE reads, TCRdb has one entry per CDR3 protein and lacks DNA. This repertoire includes 150,000 to 200,000 distinct CDR3 sequences. Germline V gene sequence: CDR1 ENHRY, CDR2 SYGVKD. The CDR3 is made up of 14 amino acids. The sequenced sample was blood T cells: a sorted CD56 or NKG2C T cell subset, CD4+ or CD8+ T cells, or bulk PBMC T cells (not recorded which). The rearrangement links TRBV10-3 to TRBJ2-3; the D call of TRBD2 rests on TCRdb alone, since no DNA is present to check it. This sequence originates from a woman aged 18 to 75 in good health. The CDR3 here is CAIGSGKSTDTQYF.